One and the same sample provided the 27 T cell receptor beta chains below, sequenced in a study of identifying expanded T cells in peripheral blood. Libraries were prepared by immunoSEQ multiplex PCR; TCRdb keeps only in-frame clonotypes and omits some of them. Of about 82,000 clones in the sample, 85% to 90% are singletons; the top ten hold around 7%. Sequencing was performed on blood. The receptors stem from a person aged 18-70 years in good health.

The J gene is TRBJ2-1, the V gene TRBV2; TRBD2 agrees at 10 bases. Germline V gene lookup returns CDR1 SNHLY and CDR2 FYNNEI. V lost 6 bases, J lost 0 bases, and 2 bases stayed unmatched. CDR3 length: 15 residues. CDR3 region: CASSKRGGSYNEQFF. The DNA of the CDR3 is TGTGCCAGCAGCAAGCGGGGGGGCTCCTACAATGAGCAGTTCTTC.

V and J are TRBV7-6 and TRBJ2-1; 13 bases align to TRBD2. The CDR3 loop spans 18 amino acids. Per germline, CDR1 SGHVS and CDR2 FNYEAQ. V trimming: 1 base; J trimming: 4 bases; junction bases outside the gene matches: 7. The CDR3: CASSLERLAGGLYNEQFF. CDR3 nucleotide sequence: TGTGCCAGCAGCTTAGAAAGACTAGCGGGAGGTCTATACAATGAGCAGTTCTTC.

This sequence joins TRBV10-3 and TRBJ1-2; D ambiguous. V lost 4 bases and J 2 bases, leaving 17 bases between the germline ends. CDR1 and CDR2 (germline): ENHRY, SYGVKD. The CDR3 sequence is 16 residues long. The CDR3 loop is CAISATAGVVNYGYTF. In DNA, the CDR3 is TGTGCCATCAGTGCAACGGCCGGGGTAGTAAACTATGGCTACACCTTC.

The CDR3, as DNA: TGTGCCAGCAGCCTCAGGGGGCAGAAGACTAATGAAAAACTGTTTTTT. Its protein product is CASSLRGQKTNEKLFF. The chain links TRBV5-4 to TRBJ1-4; 8 nucleotides line up with TRBD1. The CDR3 has 16 amino acids. Unmatched junction bases numbered 7, after V lost 4 bases and J lost 2 bases. The V gene's germline CDR1 is SGHNT and CDR2 YYREEE (reference sequence). Looking up the rest from reference TRBV5-4 and TRBJ1-4 gives the full variable domain: ETGVTQSPTHLIKTRGQQVTLRCSSQSGHNTVSWYQQALGQGPQFIFQYYREEENGRGNFPPRFSGLQFPNYSSELNVNALELDDSALYLCASSLRGQKTNEKLFFGSGTQLSVL.

The rearrangement joins TRBV19 to TRBJ1-4; no reliable D call. V lost 3 bases to trimming and J lost 1 base, with 12 bases between them. Germline CDR1 is LNHDA and CDR2 is SQIVND (reference sequence). The CDR3 totals 16 residues. The CDR3, as DNA: TGTGCCAGTAGTATTTCCCCGGGAGTAACTAATGAAAAACTGTTTTTT. This codes for CASSISPGVTNEKLFF.

The chain couples TRBV7-3 to TRBJ1-6; the match to TRBD1 covers 7 bases. Germline V gives CDR1 SGHTA, CDR2 FQGTGA. There are 15 residues in the CDR3. The trim removed 5 bases at V and 8 bases at J, leaving 9 bases unmatched. CDR3 sequence: CASSPQGGVDSPLHF. The DNA for the CDR3 is TGTGCCAGCAGCCCCCAAGGGGGCGTAGATTCACCCCTCCACTTT.

The V and J genes are TRBV2 and TRBJ1-5, with TRBD1 matching over 8 bases. The V segment lost 7 bases and the J segment 7 bases; nucleotides outside the gene matches: 6. The CDR3 is made up of 13 amino acids. Looked up from germline, CDR1 is SNHLY and CDR2 is FYNNEI. DNA for the CDR3: TGTGCCAGCACCGCAGGGGGCTGGCAGCCCCAGCATTTT. Its translation: CASTAGGWQPQHF.

This rearrangement joins TRBV4-1 to TRBJ2-2; no clear D gene. Germline assignment: CDR1 MGHRA and CDR2 YSYEKL. CDR3 length equals 17 residues. Trimming stripped 0 bases from V and 0 bases from J, with 11 bases between. The CDR3 loop is CASSQESASANTGELFF. DNA for the CDR3: TGCGCCAGCAGCCAAGAATCCGCATCCGCGAACACCGGGGAGCTGTTTTTT.

This chain uses TRBV18 with TRBJ2-1; tentative D call: TRBD2 (6 bases). This CDR3 has 16 residues. Between the trimmed V and J ends, which lost 4 bases and 7 bases, there was a span of 20 bases. Per germline, CDR1 KGHSH and CDR2 LQKENI. The CDR3 region is CASSLLSGGPTNEQFF. In DNA form, the CDR3 reads TGTGCCAGCTCACTCCTCTCCGGGGGACCCACAAATGAGCAGTTCTTC.

The V gene is TRBV11-2, the J gene TRBJ1-5; D perhaps matches TRBD1 (5 bases). There are 13 residues in the CDR3. V was trimmed by 5 bases and J by 3 bases, leaving 8 bases between them. Germline-derived CDR1 and CDR2 are SGHAT and FQNNGV. The CDR3 DNA follows: TGTGCCAGCAGCCGGGACCCCAATCAGCCCCAGCATTTT. It specifies CASSRDPNQPQHF.

The J gene is TRBJ2-1, the V gene TRBV18; the D gene is possibly TRBD1 (5 bases). CDR1 and CDR2 from the germline V gene are KGHSH and LQKENI. Trimming left V 2 bases short and J 5 bases short, with 16 bases between. The CDR3 spans 16 residues. Here the CDR3 DNA reads TGTGCCAGCTCACCAGGTACAGGAACGCTGGACAATGAGCAGTTCTTC. This sequence encodes CASSPGTGTLDNEQFF.

The gene calls are TRBV28 and TRBJ2-3; 8 positions match TRBD2. The V gene's germline CDR1 is MDHEN and CDR2 SYDVKM. Trimming removed 5 bases from V and 4 bases from J; junction bases left unmatched: 8. The CDR3 runs to 15 residues. The CDR3 here is CASSELIAGPDTQYF. DNA of the CDR3: TGTGCCAGCAGTGAATTGATAGCGGGGCCAGATACGCAGTATTTT.

This chain connects TRBV19 to TRBJ2-7, with TRBD2 matching over 12 bases. V shed 4 bases and J 6 bases; nucleotides not matched to a gene: 4. This CDR3 spans 14 amino acids. The germline CDR1 and CDR2 sequences are LNHDA and SQIVND (reference sequence). This chain's CDR3 is CASSRGLAGFEQYF. DNA for the CDR3: TGTGCCAGTAGTAGGGGACTAGCGGGTTTCGAGCAGTACTTC.

J is TRBJ1-1 and V is TRBV5-4; D remains unclear. The germline gives CDR1 SGHNT, CDR2 YYREEE (reference sequence). Deletions cut 4 bases from V and 0 bases from J, with 7 bases between. The CDR3 is made up of 13 amino acids. The CDR3 sequence: CASSRNVNTEAFF. CDR3 in DNA: TGTGCCAGCAGCAGAAACGTGAACACTGAAGCTTTCTTT.

This CDR3 is CASSRGTPSLPYGYTF. The CDR3 nucleotides read TGTGCCAGCTCCCGGGGTACACCCAGTTTGCCCTATGGCTACACCTTC. The chain joins TRBV18 to TRBJ1-2; no reliable D call. Trimming took off 6 bases at V and 4 bases at J, with 21 bases between the two ends. There are 16 residues in the CDR3. Germline lookup yields CDR1 KGHSH and CDR2 LQKENI.

The chain links TRBV19 to TRBJ1-2; D might be TRBD1 (5 bases). V dropped 7 bases and J dropped 5 bases, with 23 bases sitting between them. The CDR3 has 16 amino acids. Per the germline V gene, CDR1 is LNHDA and CDR2 is SQIVND (reference sequence). The chain's CDR3 is CASTGRGRGSQYGYTF. The CDR3 DNA sequence: TGTGCCAGTACCGGAAGGGGACGGGGGTCGCAGTATGGCTACACCTTC.

The chain joins TRBV5-4 to TRBJ2-1; D unclear. Deletions cut 2 bases from V and 7 bases from J, with 4 bases between. This CDR3 is built from 11 residues. Per the germline V gene, CDR1 is SGHNT and CDR2 is YYREEE (reference sequence). The CDR3 nucleotides read TGTGCCAGCAGCTTCGGAAATGAGCAGTTCTTC. Its translation: CASSFGNEQFF.

This clone showed up just once. V usage is TRBV19 and J usage is TRBJ2-7; 14 bases agree with TRBD2. V gave up 4 bases and J gave up 0 bases; unmatched junction bases: 8. This CDR3 has 18 amino acids. The germline V gene encodes CDR1 LNHDA and CDR2 SQIVND (reference sequence). The CDR3 is CASSKAPTSGRGSYEQYF. The CDR3 DNA reads TGTGCCAGTAGTAAAGCCCCGACTAGCGGGAGGGGCTCCTACGAGCAGTACTTC.

The chain combines TRBV30 with TRBJ1-1; TRBD1 might be the D (6 bases). CDR3 size: 17 residues. Between the trimmed V and J ends, which lost 1 base and 0 bases, there was a span of 18 bases. Germline values: CDR1 GTSNPN, CDR2 SVGIG (reference sequence). The CDR3 protein is CAWSADRTNNMNTEAFF. CDR3 sequence (DNA): TGTGCCTGGAGTGCCGACAGGACTAATAACATGAACACTGAAGCTTTCTTT.

The chain uses TRBV6-1 and TRBJ1-1, with a tentative D call TRBD1 (6 bases). Germline V gene sequence: CDR1 MNHNS, CDR2 SASEGT. V was cut by 10 bases and J by 1 base, with 16 bases left in between. This CDR3 comprises 14 residues. CDR3 DNA: TGTGCCACCAAGGTCGGAGGGGGGAACACTGAAGCTTTCTTT. It translates to CATKVGGGNTEAFF.

The chain uses TRBV7-9 and TRBJ2-5; TRBD1 is a possible D gene (6 bases). Germline V gene data show CDR1 as SEHNR and CDR2 as FQNEAQ (reference sequence). Deletions cut 4 bases from V and 1 base from J, with 13 bases between. The CDR3 loop spans 15 amino acids. This chain's CDR3 is CASSSLETGQETQYF. The CDR3 nucleotides read TGTGCCAGCAGCTCGTTAGAGACAGGCCAAGAGACCCAGTACTTC.

The chain uses TRBV7-8 and TRBJ1-4; D is uncertain. Germline CDR1 is SGHVS and CDR2 is FQNEAQ. The CDR3 has 13 amino acids. V was pared by 5 bases and J by 10 bases, with 14 bases between. CDR3 DNA sequence: TGTGCCAGCAGCCCTAAGGAAGATGGAAAACTGTTTTTT. Its protein product is CASSPKEDGKLFF.

The V call is TRBV18, the J call TRBJ1-1, with 7 bases identical to TRBD1. The CDR3 extends over 14 amino acids. The V and J ends lost 3 bases and 1 base, in that order; junction bases with no gene match: 2. The germline gives CDR1 KGHSH, CDR2 LQKENI. Here the CDR3 DNA reads TGTGCCAGCTCACCCACAGGGGAGAACACTGAAGCTTTCTTT. Translation gives CASSPTGENTEAFF.

This chain links TRBV27 with TRBJ2-7; D possibly corresponds to TRBD2 (5 bases). This CDR3 has 13 residues. Deletions cut 6 bases from V and 7 bases from J, with 16 bases between. Germline CDR1 MNHEY, CDR2 SMNVEV (reference sequence). The CDR3 nucleotides read TGTGCCAGCAGCGGACTGTTTTATGGTGAGCAGTACTTC. This gives the protein CASSGLFYGEQYF.

This chain joins TRBV7-8 and TRBJ2-5; TRBD1 is a possible D gene (5 bases). V was pared by 7 bases and J by 2 bases, with 14 bases between. There are 14 residues in the CDR3. The germline V gene has CDR1 SGHVS and CDR2 FQNEAQ. CDR3 amino acids: CASTSTAFQETQYF. In DNA, the CDR3 is TGTGCCAGCACCTCGACAGCTTTTCAAGAGACCCAGTACTTC. Complete variable domain (other parts from reference TRBV7-8 and TRBJ2-5): GAGVSQSPRYKVAKRGQDVALRCDPISGHVSLFWYQQALGQGPEFLTYFQNEAQLDKSGLPSDRFFAERPEGSVSTLKIQRTQQEDSAVYLCASTSTAFQETQYFGPGTRLLVL.

This chain connects TRBV30 to TRBJ2-3, with D perhaps TRBD1 (5 bases). Trimming left V 5 bases short and J 7 bases short, with 16 bases between. The CDR3 sequence is 13 residues long. Per the germline V gene, CDR1 is GTSNPN and CDR2 is SVGIG (reference sequence). Written as DNA, the CDR3 is TGTGCCTGGGGCGTGGGGCTACAAAATACGCAGTATTTT. It yields the protein CAWGVGLQNTQYF.

V is TRBV19 and J is TRBJ1-2; D perhaps matches TRBD1 (5 bases). Between the trimmed V and J ends, which lost 6 bases and 4 bases, there was a span of 15 bases. Looked up from germline, CDR1 is LNHDA and CDR2 is SQIVND (reference sequence). The CDR3 totals 14 residues. CDR3 region: CASSHQGLGYGYTF. As DNA, the CDR3 is TGTGCCAGTAGCCATCAGGGTCTGGGCTATGGCTACACCTTC.